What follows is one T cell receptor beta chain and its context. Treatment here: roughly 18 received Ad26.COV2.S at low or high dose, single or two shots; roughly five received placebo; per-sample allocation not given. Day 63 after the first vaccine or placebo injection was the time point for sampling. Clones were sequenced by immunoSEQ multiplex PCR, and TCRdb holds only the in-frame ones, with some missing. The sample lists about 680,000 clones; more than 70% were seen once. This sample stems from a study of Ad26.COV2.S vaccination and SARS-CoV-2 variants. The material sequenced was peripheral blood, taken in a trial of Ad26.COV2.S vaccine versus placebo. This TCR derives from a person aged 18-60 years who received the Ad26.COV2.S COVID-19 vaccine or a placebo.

CDR3 in DNA: TGTGCCAGTAGTAGAAACTCCCAGGGGTGGACTGAAGCTTTCTTT. Translated: CASSRNSQGWTEAFF. The chain carries TRBV19 and TRBJ1-1, with TRBD1 as a possible D gene (6 bases). V shed 4 bases and J shed 5 bases, with 17 bases lying between them. The CDR3 has 15 residues. From germline, CDR1 is LNHDA and CDR2 SQIVND (reference sequence).